The text below deals with one TCR beta chain. Its target is unknown. PCR used 60 Vbeta primers and 13 Jbeta primers. TCRdb keeps only in-frame clones here, not all; method: immunoSEQ multiplex PCR. Among tens of thousands of clones, about 65% were seen once, and the ten largest hold about 21%. These data originate in a study of cytomegalovirus exposure and HLA in healthy donors. This CDR3 spans 16 amino acids. Germline values: CDR1 WNHNN, CDR2 SYGVQD (reference sequence). Trimming cost V 2 bases and J 1 base; bases outside gene matches: 5. The study's findings and limits: Under in vitro conditions, a few CMV-associated chains were confirmed as specific for CMV antigens.

This TCR derives from a man over 45 in good health and CMV-seropositive. V usage is TRBV10-1 and J usage is TRBJ2-5; 9 bases map to TRBD2. Sequencing was carried out using PBMCs. The CDR3 nucleotides are TGCGCCAGCAGTGAGATGACTAGCGGATCCCAAGAGACCCAGTACTTC. Protein product: CASSEMTSGSQETQYF.